This T cell receptor beta chain is drawn from a study of beta chain features in type 1 diabetes (dated by TCRdb to the late 2010s). Turning to the overall study: Mean age, gender distribution, total cell number and subset yield did not differ between patients and healthy donors. A total of 100 million to 140 million sorted cells were examined across all samples, and the number of cells per subset was strongly correlated with RNA yield. Naive and central memory subsets were obtained from all 30 or so donors, but regulatory and stem cell-like memory subsets were isolated from only 8 patients and 8 healthy donors. The study compared the TCRB repertoires of sorted circulating CD4+ T cell subsets in recently diagnosed type 1 diabetes patients with those in matched healthy donors.

From a lookup of the germline V gene, CDR1 and CDR2 are LGHNA and YSLEER. Including cysteine and phenylalanine, the CDR3 has 15 amino acids. The DNA shown is the 45-base CDR3, in frame from base 1. V is trimmed back by 6 bases and J by 6 bases, and the junction contains 8 bases that no gene match accounts for. All of the isolated RNA was reverse transcribed with the High Capacity cDNA Reverse Transcription Kit, so expressed TCRB transcripts were sequenced. Deep immunoSEQ sequencing was performed on naive, central memory and regulatory T cell samples, with an average of approximately 3.9 million total reads per sample. Sorted cells were lysed in RLT buffer, and RNA was extracted using DNase-treated RNeasy Micro or Mini kits according to cell number. To prevent cross-contamination, each cell subset was processed individually, whereas patient and healthy donor samples were processed jointly. Using the immunoSEQ multiplex PCR, TCRB sequences were amplified from cDNA into 87-bp fragments spanning the CDR3 region. Amplicons were sequenced on the Illumina HiSeq platform. The authors' pipeline ran thus. PCR bias was computationally corrected using synthetic template baselines, reads within Hamming distance 2 were collapsed, and singletons that could not be merged were discarded. Reads were aligned to IMGT to assign V, D and J genes, CDR3 length, and insertions or deletions at six rearrangement sites. Within each subset, clonotype counts were normalized to the number of sorted cells before true diversity and Gini coefficients were calculated with the tcR R package. The overlap coefficient, calculated on TCRB nucleotide sequences, was used to measure repertoire sharing. Drawn from immuneACCESS, this table holds only the in-frame rearrangements with V and J called that TCRdb kept. Clones are partly lost; checked studies trace under half to an unresolved V gene and leave the rest unexplained. That table is the source of V, J and clone size, and D and trimming were worked out from the DNA. This sample has 150,000 to 190,000 clones in its table, and roughly 8.1% of those were observed once. 0.65% of the sample rests with the top ten.

On this clone itself: This clone's antigen is unknown. No clone much larger than this one lies a single base away; base qualities are absent.

General findings and caveats noted by the study authors: In all four CD4+ subsets, TCRB CDR3 length was moderately but significantly shorter in type 1 diabetes patients. PCR might favor shorter templates, but patient and control samples were amplified and corrected together, so any skew would affect both groups equally. Fewer insertions and more nucleotide deletions at VDJ recombination sites were observed in patients with type 1 diabetes, implying thymic rearrangement abnormalities. Because cDNA was sequenced instead of genomic DNA, highly expressing activated cells could be over-represented, though the groups showed no difference in activation or CD3 levels. HLA sub-analyses involved small numbers of individuals, so any influence of HLA type on TCRB rearrangement remained unresolved. Naive, central memory and regulatory TCRB repertoires appeared more similar among patients than among healthy donors.

Each donor gave one peripheral blood draw, averaging about 120 mL, which was collected into heparinised tubes. Using a panel that included CD45RO, CCR7, CD25, CD127, CD95 and CD27, naive, central memory, regulatory and stem cell-like memory CD4+ T cells were sorted on a BD FACSAria II. Purity was above 98% for every sorted population. PBMCs were separated immediately by Lymphoprep density gradient centrifugation and were stained directly, without being cultured. So that batch effects would be minimized, each experiment stained and sorted samples in pairs, pairing one healthy donor with one patient.

The rearrangement joined TRBV4-3 to TRBJ2-1; 10 bases in the middle match TRBD2. The receptor comes from a man aged 18-30 years in good health. The specimen sequenced was central memory CD4+ T cells from blood. CDR3 reads: CASRHSGGAGNEQFF. The DNA is as follows: TGCGCCAGCAGACACAGCGGGGGGGCGGGCAATGAGCAGTTCTTC.